This TCR beta chain came from a study of radiotherapy plus CTLA-4 blockade in lung cancer. On the study more broadly: Objective responses were documented in about 20% of patients, with disease control in 31%.

Findings and limits, study-wide: Best predicting response, reportedly, were early blood T cell clone dynamics, with interferon-beta. Blood TCR clones of tumor origin expanded after radiotherapy plus ipilimumab.

As regards this clone: Its antigen remains unidentified.

Patients had chemo-refractory metastatic non-small-cell lung cancer and received focal radiation plus CTLA-4 blockade that used ipilimumab. Produced via immunoSEQ multiplex PCR; TCRdb's table is partial and in-frame only. The sample holds about 77,000 clones, roughly 74% seen once. Germline CDR1 and CDR2: MDHEN and SYDVKM. The CDR3 is 14 amino acids. Trimming cost V 6 bases and J 2 bases, with 11 bases left between them. This specimen was peripheral blood, taken from a patient treated with radiotherapy plus ipilimumab. This TCR derives from a human donor with non-small cell lung cancer whose response to radiotherapy plus ipilimumab could not be evaluated. This chain connects TRBV28 to TRBJ1-5; D unresolved. The CDR3 bases are TGTGCCAGCAGGGACTCCGGGGGCAATCAGCCCCAGCATTTT. It codes for CASRDSGGNQPQHF.